These T cell receptor beta chains were read from a single sample in a study of CD8+CD57+ T cells in acquired aplastic anemia. Via MiXCR, TCRdb re-called the reads, giving one row per CDR3 protein. The sample includes 170,000 or so distinct CDR3 sequences, around 48% of them seen just once. The specimen was sorted CD4+, CD8+, or CD8+CD57+ T cells (not recorded which) from PBMCs. All receptors derive from a human donor with aplastic anemia. CDR3s leave out the opening cysteine and the closing phenylalanine or tryptophan. Each record gives: clone size, J gene, V gene, D gene, CDR3 length, CDR3 protein. A D gene is named only where the DNA matches it firmly. Clone size, where shown, is once, few, many, or a class for clones that have expanded.

clone_size: .
j_call: TRBJ2-3
v_call: TRBV10-3
d_call: .
cdr3_length: 10
cdr3_aa: AIGGGADTQY

clone_size: .
j_call: TRBJ2-3
v_call: TRBV19
d_call: TRBD1
cdr3_length: 14
cdr3_aa: ASSPVLEGGWYTQY

clone_size: few
j_call: TRBJ1-2
v_call: TRBV3-1
d_call: .
cdr3_length: 9
cdr3_aa: ASSLGTVYT

clone_size: many
j_call: TRBJ1-6
v_call: TRBV5-4
d_call: .
cdr3_length: 12
cdr3_aa: ASSLEGFSSPLH

clone_size: once
j_call: TRBJ2-3
v_call: TRBV10-3
d_call: .
cdr3_length: 13
cdr3_aa: AISDTARESDTQY

clone_size: .
j_call: TRBJ2-7
v_call: TRBV2
d_call: .
cdr3_length: 11
cdr3_aa: ASRGRNPYEQY

clone_size: .
j_call: TRBJ2-1
v_call: TRBV4-3
d_call: TRBD2
cdr3_length: 14
cdr3_aa: ASSQDQRGNYNEQF

clone_size: many
j_call: TRBJ2-1
v_call: TRBV7-8
d_call: TRBD2
cdr3_length: 12
cdr3_aa: ASSPSGRGNEQF

clone_size: .
j_call: TRBJ2-7
v_call: TRBV18
d_call: .
cdr3_length: 11
cdr3_aa: ASSPGVVVEQY

clone_size: .
j_call: TRBJ2-3
v_call: TRBV11-2
d_call: .
cdr3_length: 14
cdr3_aa: ASSLWGGTAADTQY

clone_size: many
j_call: TRBJ2-7
v_call: TRBV14
d_call: .
cdr3_length: 10
cdr3_aa: ASSPWTREQY

clone_size: once
j_call: TRBJ2-7
v_call: TRBV29-1
d_call: TRBD1
cdr3_length: 11
cdr3_aa: SHRGQVIREQY

clone_size: .
j_call: TRBJ1-3
v_call: TRBV20-1
d_call: .
cdr3_length: 13
cdr3_aa: SASSTLSSGNTIY

clone_size: .
j_call: TRBJ2-2
v_call: TRBV10-3
d_call: TRBD1
cdr3_length: 13
cdr3_aa: AISPDRAQTGELF

clone_size: .
j_call: TRBJ2-3
v_call: TRBV29-1
d_call: TRBD2
cdr3_length: 12
cdr3_aa: SAEGLAVTDTQY

clone_size: few
j_call: TRBJ2-5
v_call: TRBV27
d_call: .
cdr3_length: 11
cdr3_aa: ASSLTVQETQY

clone_size: few
j_call: TRBJ2-1
v_call: TRBV5-4
d_call: .
cdr3_length: 14
cdr3_aa: ASSLDSSEGYNEQF

clone_size: many
j_call: TRBJ2-3
v_call: TRBV6-5
d_call: .
cdr3_length: 12
cdr3_aa: ASSYASGPTTQY

clone_size: .
j_call: TRBJ2-1
v_call: TRBV7-8
d_call: .
cdr3_length: 10
cdr3_aa: ASSLDRNEQF

clone_size: .
j_call: TRBJ1-2
v_call: TRBV6-1
d_call: .
cdr3_length: 16
cdr3_aa: ASSLTPVLRVSNYGYT

clone_size: .
j_call: TRBJ1-2
v_call: TRBV24-1
d_call: .
cdr3_length: 13
cdr3_aa: ATSDPTAETYGYT

clone_size: .
j_call: TRBJ2-5
v_call: TRBV2
d_call: .
cdr3_length: 12
cdr3_aa: ASSLGRVQETQY

clone_size: .
j_call: TRBJ2-7
v_call: TRBV6-1
d_call: .
cdr3_length: 12
cdr3_aa: ASSPLGASYEQY

clone_size: few
j_call: TRBJ2-4
v_call: TRBV12-3/TRBV12-4
d_call: TRBD2
cdr3_length: 14
cdr3_aa: ASSPPGGRAGNIQY

clone_size: .
j_call: TRBJ2-5
v_call: TRBV20-1
d_call: .
cdr3_length: 12
cdr3_aa: SAAGGGQGETQY

clone_size: .
j_call: TRBJ2-5
v_call: TRBV7-6
d_call: TRBD1
cdr3_length: 13
cdr3_aa: ASSWGRGTAETQY

clone_size: .
j_call: .
v_call: TRBV5-1
d_call: TRBD1
cdr3_length: 12
cdr3_aa: ASSLGQGLDEQF

clone_size: many
j_call: TRBJ1-5
v_call: TRBV19
d_call: .
cdr3_length: 13
cdr3_aa: ASSMGGQGRQPQH

clone_size: .
j_call: TRBJ1-5
v_call: TRBV20-1
d_call: TRBD1
cdr3_length: 12
cdr3_aa: SASGDRDYQPQH

clone_size: .
j_call: TRBJ2-7
v_call: TRBV5-1
d_call: .
cdr3_length: 13
cdr3_aa: ASSSGPPRVLEQY

clone_size: few
j_call: TRBJ1-5
v_call: TRBV2
d_call: .
cdr3_length: 11
cdr3_aa: ASSFSYNQPQH

clone_size: few
j_call: TRBJ1-3
v_call: TRBV7-6
d_call: .
cdr3_length: 12
cdr3_aa: ASSSTGLRNTIY

clone_size: .
j_call: TRBJ1-2
v_call: TRBV6-2/TRBV6-3
d_call: .
cdr3_length: 12
cdr3_aa: ASGSGDGYYGYT

clone_size: .
j_call: TRBJ1-2
v_call: TRBV29-1
d_call: .
cdr3_length: 12
cdr3_aa: SVELPDGGYGYT

clone_size: .
j_call: TRBJ1-3
v_call: TRBV15
d_call: TRBD1
cdr3_length: 15
cdr3_aa: ATSRERQGAGGYTIY

clone_size: many
j_call: TRBJ1-2
v_call: TRBV9
d_call: TRBD1
cdr3_length: 12
cdr3_aa: ARCYRTGANGYT

clone_size: many
j_call: TRBJ1-1
v_call: TRBV7-9
d_call: .
cdr3_length: 12
cdr3_aa: ASSLVAGNTEAF

clone_size: .
j_call: TRBJ2-3
v_call: TRBV29-1
d_call: TRBD1
cdr3_length: 11
cdr3_aa: SAATGSTDTQY

clone_size: .
j_call: TRBJ1-1
v_call: TRBV29-1
d_call: .
cdr3_length: 9
cdr3_aa: SVETQGEAF

clone_size: .
j_call: TRBJ2-5
v_call: TRBV2
d_call: TRBD1
cdr3_length: 12
cdr3_aa: ASDMDRAQETQY

clone_size: .
j_call: TRBJ1-6
v_call: TRBV2
d_call: .
cdr3_length: 12
cdr3_aa: ASLYSSYNSPLH

clone_size: many
j_call: TRBJ2-7
v_call: TRBV27
d_call: .
cdr3_length: 12
cdr3_aa: ASSFLGSLYEQY

clone_size: .
j_call: TRBJ1-1
v_call: TRBV18
d_call: TRBD1
cdr3_length: 14
cdr3_aa: ASPLGQGGKGTEAF

clone_size: .
j_call: TRBJ1-1
v_call: TRBV15
d_call: TRBD1
cdr3_length: 12
cdr3_aa: ATSRDRQGTEAF

clone_size: few
j_call: TRBJ2-7
v_call: TRBV19
d_call: TRBD1
cdr3_length: 12
cdr3_aa: ASKPGQGPYEQY

clone_size: many
j_call: TRBJ1-1
v_call: TRBV20-1
d_call: TRBD1
cdr3_length: 17
cdr3_aa: SARAGRVSGNRGPPEAF